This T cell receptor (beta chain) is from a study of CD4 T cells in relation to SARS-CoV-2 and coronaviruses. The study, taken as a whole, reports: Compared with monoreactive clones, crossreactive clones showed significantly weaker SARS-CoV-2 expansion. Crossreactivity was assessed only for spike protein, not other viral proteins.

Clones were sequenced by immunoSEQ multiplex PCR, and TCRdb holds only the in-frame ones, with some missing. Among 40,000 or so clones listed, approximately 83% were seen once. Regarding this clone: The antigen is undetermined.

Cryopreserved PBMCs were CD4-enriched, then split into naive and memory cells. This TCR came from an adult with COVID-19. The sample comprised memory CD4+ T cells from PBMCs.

The DNA of the CDR3 is TGTGCCAGCAGCTTAGATTGCGGACTAGCGGGAGTCGGCGAGCAGTACTTC. It specifies CASSLDCGLAGVGEQYF. The chain links TRBV11-3 to TRBJ2-7; the match to TRBD2 covers 13 bases. The CDR3 length is 17 residues. The germline V gene has CDR1 SGHNT and CDR2 YENEEA. With 0 bases clipped from V and 6 bases from J, the junction kept 8 bases outside the gene matches. The entire variable domain, with the rest obtained from reference TRBV11-3 and TRBJ2-7, is as follows: EAGVVQSPRYKIIEKKQPVAFWCNPISGHNTLYWYLQNLGQGPELLIRYENEEAVDDSQLPKDRFSAERLKGVDSTLKIQPAELGDSAVYLCASSLDCGLAGVGEQYFGPGTRLTVT.